These 10 T cell receptor beta chains were all obtained from the same sample, sequenced in a study of OX40 agonist ivuxolimab in advanced cancers. TCRdb's copy holds only in-frame clones and misses some; the assay was immunoSEQ multiplex PCR. The data contain 70,000 or so clones, around 88% of them seen just once; the ten biggest clones take up about 2.2%. The sequences come from CD4+ or CD8+ T cells sorted from blood, collected in a trial of the OX40 agonist ivuxolimab. The receptors were gathered from an adult with an advanced solid tumor such as melanoma, head and neck, liver or kidney cancer.

The chain combines TRBV30 with TRBJ2-3; 9 nucleotides match TRBD2. The germline V gene encodes CDR1 GTSNPN and CDR2 SVGIG (reference sequence). CDR3 size: 15 residues. V trimming: 3 bases; J trimming: 8 bases; junction bases outside the gene matches: 12. The CDR3 sequence: CAWSAGGARSGTQYF. The CDR3 nucleotides are TGTGCCTGGAGCGCGGGGGGGGCGAGGTCGGGTACGCAGTATTTT. The full variable domain, with the rest looked up from reference TRBV30 and TRBJ2-3, is SQTIHQWPATLVQPVGSPLSLECTVEGTSNPNLYWYRQAAGRGLQLLFYSVGIGQISSEVPQNLSASRPQDRQFILSSKKLLLSDSGFYLCAWSAGGARSGTQYFGPGTRLTVL.

The rearrangement joins TRBV7-2 to TRBJ1-2; TRBD1 matches at 10 bases. CDR1 and CDR2 (germline): SGHTA, FQGNSA. The CDR3 sequence is 14 residues long. V dropped 2 bases and J dropped 5; count of bases not matched to a gene: 2. CDR3 coding DNA: TGTGCCAGCAGCTTAACGGGACAGGGGTATGGCTACACCTTC. It yields the protein CASSLTGQGYGYTF.

The rearrangement joins TRBV28 to TRBJ1-2; D gene unclear. The V gene's germline CDR1 is MDHEN and CDR2 SYDVKM. The V gene lost 5 bases and the J gene lost 5 bases, with 18 bases spanning the gap. The CDR3 runs 15 residues. The CDR3 sequence: CASSPHGSAQYGYTF. The CDR3 bases are TGTGCCAGCAGTCCCCATGGCTCGGCCCAATATGGCTACACCTTC.

V is TRBV19 and J is TRBJ2-3, with D possibly being TRBD1 (6 bases). The CDR3 is made up of 15 amino acids. The ends were cut back, 5 bases at V and 0 bases at J, with 12 bases in the middle. From germline, CDR1 is LNHDA and CDR2 SQIVND (reference sequence). CDR3 DNA: TGTGCCAGTAGTGGACAGCAAATTAGCACAGATACGCAGTATTTT. As protein: CASSGQQISTDTQYF.

The V and J genes are TRBV5-6 and TRBJ2-3; maybe TRBD2 (6 bases). The CDR3 has 14 residues. Germline loops: CDR1 SGHDT, CDR2 YYEEEE. V lost 1 base and J lost 0, with 6 bases in between. The CDR3 here is CASSLTSSTDTQYF. The DNA for the CDR3 is TGTGCCAGCAGCTTGACTAGCAGCACAGATACGCAGTATTTT.

The gene calls are TRBV23-1 and TRBJ2-7; D gene unclear. TRBV23-1 is an ORF, with its function uncertain. CDR3 length: 12 residues. With 4 bases removed from V and 5 bases from J, the gap between germline ends came to 9 bases. The CDR3 spells CASSRQVHEQYF. CDR3 nucleotides: TGCGCCAGCAGTCGCCAGGTCCACGAGCAGTACTTC.

The V and J genes are TRBV2 and TRBJ2-7; 8 bases fit TRBD2. The germline V gene encodes CDR1 SNHLY and CDR2 FYNNEI. The ends lost 6 bases at V and 6 bases at J; junction bases unmatched: 16. CDR3 length: 16 residues. In DNA, the CDR3 is TGTGCCAGCAGCGACCTAGGACTAGCTCTAGGGAGCGAGCAGTACTTC. Translation gives CASSDLGLALGSEQYF.

The chain has TRBV7-9 and TRBJ1-1, with 7 bases lining up with TRBD1. The CDR3 is 15 amino acids. Germline trimming cut 1 base from V and 1 base from J; bases unmatched to any gene: 3. Germline CDR1 is SEHNR and CDR2 is FQNEAQ (reference sequence). CDR3 protein: CASSLDRGGNTEAFF. The CDR3 bases are TGTGCCAGCAGCTTAGACAGGGGCGGGAACACTGAAGCTTTCTTT.

This clone was counted once. The chain is built from TRBV18 and TRBJ2-1, with TRBD2 identical over 12 bases. The CDR3 length is 16 residues. Per the germline V gene, CDR1 is KGHSH and CDR2 is LQKENI. With V trimmed by 6 bases and J by 0 bases, 3 bases remained unmatched. CDR3 DNA sequence: TGTGCCAGCTCCCGGACTAGCGGGACCTCCTACAATGAGCAGTTCTTC. It specifies CASSRTSGTSYNEQFF.

The J gene is TRBJ2-1, the V gene TRBV7-2; the match to TRBD2 covers 9 bases. Trimming at V came to 6 bases and at J to 1 base, leaving 7 bases not matched to a gene. This CDR3 has 16 residues. CDR1 and CDR2 (germline): SGHTA, FQGNSA. CDR3 coding DNA: TGTGCCAGCAGGTTCCTAGCGGGGTCGTCCTACAATGAGCAGTTCTTC. Translation gives CASRFLAGSSYNEQFF. Together with reference TRBV7-2 and TRBJ2-1, the CDR3 gives the full variable domain: GAGVSQSPSNKVTEKGKDVELRCDPISGHTALYWYRQSLGQGLEFLIYFQGNSAPDKSGLPSDRFSAERTGGSVSTLTIQRTQQEDSAVYLCASRFLAGSSYNEQFFGPGTRLTVL.